This T cell receptor (beta chain) was identified during a study of cytomegalovirus exposure and HLA in healthy donors. Study-wide context: Approximately 80 million unique TCRs from HLA-typed donors were held in an early data release.

As regards this clone: Its antigen is unidentified.

Whole-study findings and limits: Among TCR beta chains of equal frequency, HLA-associated ones were more clonally expanded in a later analysis.

The germline V and J ends were trimmed by 3 bases and 7 bases, with 9 bases remaining between them. The CDR3 consists of 12 residues. CDR1 is MNHEY and CDR2 is SMNVEV in the germline V gene (reference sequence). The PCR was carried out with 60 Vbeta primers and 13 Jbeta primers. Generated by immunoSEQ multiplex PCR, the TCRdb table keeps only in-frame clones and is missing some. Of about 170,000 clones listed, roughly 79% are singletons. Sequencing was done on a sample of PBMCs. This TCR was recovered from a woman aged 25-40 years in good health and CMV-seropositive. V and J are TRBV27 and TRBJ1-1, with D perhaps TRBD1 (5 bases). Here the CDR3 DNA reads TGTGCCAGCAGTTTCAGGGTTGGTGAAGCTTTCTTT. The encoded protein is CASSFRVGEAFF.